Listed below are T cell receptor beta chains from one sample, sequenced in a study of shared clonotypes between healthy human individuals. The protocol was immunoSEQ multiplex PCR, while the TCRdb copy is restricted to in-frame clones and leaves out a portion. The table lists about 1.1 million clones, 70% to 85% of them singletons. The material sequenced was memory CD4+ T cells from PBMCs. These TCRs come from a man between 18 and 29 years old in good health. Some clones in this sample may be carry-over from other donors' samples. Each CDR3 is given with its conserved first and last residue. D genes are given only for firm matches. Clone size, where shown, is once, few, many, or a class for clones that have expanded.

v_gene	abundance	d_gene	j_gene	CDR3aa	CDR3nt
TRBV5-1	NA	TRBD2	TRBJ2-3	CASSFLMGLAGATHTDTQYF	TGCGCCAGCAGCTTCTTGATGGGACTAGCGGGAGCCACACACACAGATACGCAGTATTTT
TRBV2	NA	NA	TRBJ1-5	CATAGPGSNQPQHF	TGTGCCACTGCGGGCCCGGGAAGCAATCAGCCCCAGCATTTT
TRBV5-1	few	TRBD2	TRBJ2-5	CASSLAPTAGQETQYF	TGCGCCAGCAGCTTGGCCCCGACAGCGGGACAAGAGACCCAGTACTTC
TRBV29-1	few	NA	TRBJ1-1	CSVGSEMNTEAFF	TGCAGCGTTGGCTCAGAAATGAACACTGAAGCTTTCTTT
TRBV7-9	NA	TRBD1	TRBJ2-7	CASSRGQGHEQYF	TGTGCCAGCAGCAGGGGACAGGGACACGAGCAGTACTTC
TRBV7-2	NA	NA	TRBJ1-5	CASSLDRNSNQPQHF	TGTGCCAGCAGCTTAGACAGAAATAGCAATCAGCCCCAGCATTTT
TRBV30	few	NA	TRBJ2-7	CAWSVGGGGREQYF	TGTGCCTGGAGTGTGGGAGGAGGGGGTCGCGAGCAGTACTTC
TRBV7-6	NA	NA	TRBJ2-1	CASSDPYNEQFF	TGTGCCAGCAGCGACCCATACAATGAGCAGTTCTTC
TRBV5-1	NA	NA	TRBJ2-6	CASSLAQPGANVLTF	TGCGCCAGCAGCTTGGCCCAGCCTGGGGCCAACGTCCTGACTTTC
TRBV11-3	NA	TRBD2	TRBJ2-3	CASSPTSGIFPDTQYF	TGTGCCAGCAGCCCGACTAGCGGGATTTTCCCAGATACGCAGTATTTT
TRBV27	NA	NA	TRBJ2-1	CASQRAGVNEQFF	TGTGCCAGCCAGCGGGCAGGGGTTAATGAGCAGTTCTTC